This TCR beta chain was profiled in a study of T cell changes during pregnancy in multiple sclerosis (dated by TCRdb to about 2019). For the wider study: Changes in the T cell repertoire over the course of pregnancy were examined in this study in women with multiple sclerosis.

Receptor libraries were prepared by the immunoSEQ multiplex PCR assay. Here the immuneACCESS table is served through TCRdb, limited to in-frame sequences with V and J called. Missing clones are a known gap in these copies; in checked studies unresolved V genes cover under half, and the rest lacks a known reason. This sample is represented by 30,000 to 35,000 clones; around 90% of them were singletons. 0.5% to 0.65% of the sample rests with the top ten. Regarding this clone: The specificity of this receptor is unknown. No much larger clone exists at a distance of one base, and base qualities are not known.

From the germline V gene, CDR1 is MGHRA and CDR2 is YSYEKL. The CDR3 contains 16 residues, cysteine and phenylalanine counted. This entry keeps only the CDR3 DNA: 48 bases, framed from base 1. The junction shows trimming of 1 base on V and 3 bases on J, and the gene matches do not reach 7 bases of it. Here the sequenced sample was CD4+ T cells from peripheral blood mononuclear cells, taken in the third trimester of pregnancy. The sequence came from a female donor in good health, enrolled as a control in a pregnancy study. This sequence uses TRBV4-1 and TRBJ2-7, and TRBD2 matches 9 of the central bases. Here is the DNA: TGCGCCAGCAGCCAAGCTAGCGGGACGTTAATCTACGAGCAGTACTTC. The resulting protein is CASSQASGTLIYEQYF.